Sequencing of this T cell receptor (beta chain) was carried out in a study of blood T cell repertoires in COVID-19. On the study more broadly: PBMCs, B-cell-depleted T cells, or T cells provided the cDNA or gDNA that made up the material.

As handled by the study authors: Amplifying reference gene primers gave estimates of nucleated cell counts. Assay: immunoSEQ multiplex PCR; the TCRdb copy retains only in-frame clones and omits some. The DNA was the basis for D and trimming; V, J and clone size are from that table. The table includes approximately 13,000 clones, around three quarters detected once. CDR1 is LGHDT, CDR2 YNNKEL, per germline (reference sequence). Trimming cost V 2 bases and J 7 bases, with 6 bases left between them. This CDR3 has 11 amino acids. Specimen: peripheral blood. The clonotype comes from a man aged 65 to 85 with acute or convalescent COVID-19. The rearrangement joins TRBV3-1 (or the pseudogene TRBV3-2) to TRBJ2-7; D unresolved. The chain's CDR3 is CASSQQFEQYF. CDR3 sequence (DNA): TGTGCCAGCAGCCAACAATTTGAGCAGTACTTC.